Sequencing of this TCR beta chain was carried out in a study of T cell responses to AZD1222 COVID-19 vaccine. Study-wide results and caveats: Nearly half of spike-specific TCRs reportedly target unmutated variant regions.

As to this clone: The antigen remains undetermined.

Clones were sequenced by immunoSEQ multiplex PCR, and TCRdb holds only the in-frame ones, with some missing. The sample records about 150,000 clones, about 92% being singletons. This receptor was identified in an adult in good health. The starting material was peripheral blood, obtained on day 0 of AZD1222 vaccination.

The CDR3 bases are TGTGCCACCAGTGATTGGACAGGGGACGACTATGGCTACACCTTC. Amino acid sequence: CATSDWTGDDYGYTF. The chain is built from TRBV24-1 and TRBJ1-2; TRBD1 matches at 9 bases. After removal of 2 bases from V and 3 bases from J, the junction contained 3 bases not matched to a gene. Germline V gives CDR1 KGHDR, CDR2 SFDVKD. The CDR3 length is 15 residues.